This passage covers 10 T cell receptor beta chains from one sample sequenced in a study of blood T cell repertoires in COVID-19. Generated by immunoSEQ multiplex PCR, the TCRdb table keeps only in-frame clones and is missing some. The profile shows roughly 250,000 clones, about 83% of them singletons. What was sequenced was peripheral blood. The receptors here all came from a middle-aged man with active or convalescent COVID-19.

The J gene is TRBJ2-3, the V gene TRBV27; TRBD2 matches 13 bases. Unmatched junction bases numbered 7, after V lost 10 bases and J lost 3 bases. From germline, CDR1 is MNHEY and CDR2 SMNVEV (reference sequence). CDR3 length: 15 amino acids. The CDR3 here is CATLLAGGQTDTQYF. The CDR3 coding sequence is TGTGCCACCCTACTAGCGGGGGGGCAGACAGATACGCAGTATTTT.

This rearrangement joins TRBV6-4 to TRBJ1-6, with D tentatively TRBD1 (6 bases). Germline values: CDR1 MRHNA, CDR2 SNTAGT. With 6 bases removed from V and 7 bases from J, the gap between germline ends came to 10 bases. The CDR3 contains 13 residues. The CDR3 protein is CASRDSTNSPLHF. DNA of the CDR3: TGTGCCAGCAGGGACAGCACGAATTCACCCCTCCACTTT.

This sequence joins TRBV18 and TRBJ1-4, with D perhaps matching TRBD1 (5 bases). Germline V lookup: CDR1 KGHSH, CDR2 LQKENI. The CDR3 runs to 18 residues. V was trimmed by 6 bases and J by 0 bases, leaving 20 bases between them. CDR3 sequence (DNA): TGTGCCAGCTCGCTCACCCGGCAGGGCGGAACAACTAATGAAAAACTGTTTTTT. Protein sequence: CASSLTRQGGTTNEKLFF. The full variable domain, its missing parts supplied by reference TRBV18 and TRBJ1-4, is NAGVMQNPRHLVRRRGQEARLRCSPMKGHSHVYWYRQLPEEGLKFMVYLQKENIIDESGMPKERFSAEFPKEGPSILRIQQVVRGDSAAYFCASSLTRQGGTTNEKLFFGSGTQLSVL.

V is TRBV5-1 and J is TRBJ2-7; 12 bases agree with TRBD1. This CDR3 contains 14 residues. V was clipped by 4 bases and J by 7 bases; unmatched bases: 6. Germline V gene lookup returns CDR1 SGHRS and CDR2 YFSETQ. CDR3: CASSKGQGASEQYF. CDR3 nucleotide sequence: TGCGCCAGCAGCAAGGGACAGGGGGCATCGGAGCAGTACTTC. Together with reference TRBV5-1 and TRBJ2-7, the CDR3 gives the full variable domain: KAGVTQTPRYLIKTRGQQVTLSCSPISGHRSVSWYQQTPGQGLQFLFEYFSETQRNKGNFPGRFSGRQFSNSRSEMNVSTLELGDSALYLCASSKGQGASEQYFGPGTRLTVT.

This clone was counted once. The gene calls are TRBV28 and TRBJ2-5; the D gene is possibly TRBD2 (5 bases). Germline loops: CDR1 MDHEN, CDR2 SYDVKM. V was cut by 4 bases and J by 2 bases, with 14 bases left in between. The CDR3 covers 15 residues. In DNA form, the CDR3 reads TGTGCCAGCAGTTCACATGGGAGCGATCAAGAGACCCAGTACTTC. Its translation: CASSSHGSDQETQYF.

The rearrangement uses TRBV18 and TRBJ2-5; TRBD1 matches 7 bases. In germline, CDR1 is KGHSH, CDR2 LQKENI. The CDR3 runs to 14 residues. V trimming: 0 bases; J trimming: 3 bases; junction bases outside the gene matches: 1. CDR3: CASSPPDREETQYF. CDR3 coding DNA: TGTGCCAGCTCACCACCCGACAGGGAAGAGACCCAGTACTTC.

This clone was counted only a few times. CDR3 coding DNA: TGTGCCTGGACTCTACAGGGGGTGAACACTGAAGCTTTCTTT. It yields the protein CAWTLQGVNTEAFF. The chain employs TRBV30 and TRBJ1-1; 8 bases fit TRBD1. In germline, CDR1 is GTSNPN, CDR2 SVGIG (reference sequence). V shed 4 bases, J shed 0 bases, and the junction held 4 bases outside the gene matches. CDR3 size: 14 residues.

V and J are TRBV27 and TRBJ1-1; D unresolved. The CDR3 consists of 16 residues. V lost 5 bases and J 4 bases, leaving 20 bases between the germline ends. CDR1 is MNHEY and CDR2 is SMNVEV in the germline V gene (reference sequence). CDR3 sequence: CASSPWADNPATEAFF. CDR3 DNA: TGTGCCAGCAGTCCTTGGGCCGACAACCCGGCCACTGAAGCTTTCTTT.

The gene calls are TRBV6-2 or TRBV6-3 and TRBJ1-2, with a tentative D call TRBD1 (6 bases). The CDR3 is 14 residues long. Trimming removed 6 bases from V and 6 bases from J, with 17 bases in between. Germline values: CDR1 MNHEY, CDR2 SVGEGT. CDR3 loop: CASSRTGGVHGYTF. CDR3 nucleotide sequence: TGTGCCAGCAGCCGCACGGGGGGCGTCCATGGCTACACCTTC.

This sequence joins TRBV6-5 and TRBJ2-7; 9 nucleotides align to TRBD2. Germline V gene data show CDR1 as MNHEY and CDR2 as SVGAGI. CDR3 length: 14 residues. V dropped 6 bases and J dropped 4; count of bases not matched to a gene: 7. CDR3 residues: CASRPLAGTYEQYF. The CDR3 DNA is TGTGCCAGCAGACCCCTAGCGGGAACTTACGAGCAGTACTTC.